This TCR beta chain was profiled in a study of blood T cell repertoires in COVID-19. The germline gives CDR1 MDHEN, CDR2 SYDVKM. The J segment lost 9 bases and the V segment lost 6 bases, leaving 7 bases of the junction unmatched. The length of the CDR3 is 14 residues. Profiled with immunoSEQ multiplex PCR; TCRdb holds only in-frame clones, not every one. The sample holds 250,000 to 350,000 clones, around 82% seen once. The chain employs TRBV28 and TRBJ2-1; 11 bases align to TRBD2. Material: peripheral blood. The receptor was derived from a person aged 65-85 years with COVID-19, enrolled during active disease. The CDR3 reads CASRSTSGGFEQFF. The CDR3 DNA is TGTGCCAGCAGATCAACTAGCGGGGGTTTTGAGCAGTTCTTC. The variable domain in full, with the rest retrieved from reference TRBV28 and TRBJ2-1, is DVKVTQSSRYLVKRTGEKVFLECVQDMDHENMFWYRQDPGLGLRLIYFSYDVKMKEKGDIPEGYSVSREKKERFSLILESASTNQTSMYLCASRSTSGGFEQFFGPGTRLTVL.